A selection of T cell receptor beta chains follows, all from one sample in a study of shared clonotypes between healthy human individuals. Profiled with immunoSEQ multiplex PCR; TCRdb holds only in-frame clones, not every one. The data contain a few million clones, around nine tenths of them singletons. Sequences were obtained from naive CD4+ T cells sorted from blood. These receptors were taken from a young man in good health. Each CDR3 is given with its conserved first and last residue. A D gene is named only where the DNA matches it firmly. Some rows mark clone size as missing; the rest say once, few, many or name a class of expanded clone.

j_call clone_size d_call v_call cdr3_aa cdr3_nt
TRBJ2-7 - - TRBV10-1 CASSESGRAYEQYF TGCGCCAGCAGTGAGTCTGGACGGGCCTACGAGCAGTACTTC
TRBJ2-5 - - TRBV29-1 CSVAAAETQYF TGCAGCGTAGCGGCAGCGGAGACCCAGTACTTC
TRBJ1-4 - - TRBV5-6 CASSPSAGKVEKLFF TGTGCCAGCAGCCCCTCGGCGGGAAAAGTAGAAAAACTGTTTTTT
TRBJ2-7 few - TRBV4-1 CASSQGGGAWKQYF TGCGCCAGCAGCCAAGGAGGGGGGGCCTGGAAGCAGTACTTC
TRBJ1-5 - - TRBV18 CASSPVGTESPQHF TGTGCCAGCTCACCCGTTGGCACAGAAAGTCCCCAGCATTTT
TRBJ2-7 once - TRBV2 CASSTGPHSYEQYF TGTGCCAGCAGTACAGGGCCCCACTCCTACGAGCAGTACTTC
TRBJ1-5 - - TRBV6-1 CASTWGSDQPQHF TGTGCCAGCACGTGGGGCAGCGATCAGCCCCAGCATTTT
TRBJ1-5 once - TRBV6-6 CASSLNGEGLVAQHF TGTGCCAGCAGCTTAAATGGAGAGGGTCTCGTAGCCCAGCATTTT
TRBJ2-3 - TRBD1 TRBV5-1 CASSPDRGRTDTQYF TGCGCCAGCAGCCCCGACAGGGGTCGCACAGATACGCAGTATTTT
TRBJ1-1 - - TRBV28 CASSLNRNTEAFF TGTGCCAGCAGTTTAAACAGGAACACTGAAGCTTTCTTT
TRBJ2-7 - TRBD1 TRBV29-1 CSVAGTESSPLPYEQYF TGCAGCGTCGCTGGGACAGAGAGTAGTCCCCTACCCTACGAGCAGTACTTC
TRBJ2-3 - TRBD2 TRBV2 CASRGRVVGTDTQYF TGTGCCAGCAGGGGGAGGGTGGTCGGCACAGATACGCAGTATTTT
TRBJ1-2 - - TRBV30 CAWSDLGTHYGYTF TGTGCCTGGAGTGACCTAGGGACTCACTATGGCTACACCTTC
TRBJ2-5 - - TRBV6-5 CASSSPLETQYF TGTGCCAGCAGTTCCCCGCTCGAGACCCAGTACTTC
TRBJ1-1 few - TRBV10-1 CASSASKNTEAFF TGCGCCAGCAGTGCCTCAAAGAACACTGAAGCTTTCTTT
TRBJ1-2 once - TRBV6-6 CASSYGQDYGYTF TGTGCCAGCAGTTACGGGCAGGACTATGGCTACACCTTC
TRBJ1-3 - - TRBV7-2 CASSQGPSSGNTIYF TGTGCCAGCAGCCAGGGACCAAGCTCTGGAAACACCATATATTTT
TRBJ2-7 - - TRBV5-1 CASSLAGSDEQYF TGCGCCAGCAGCTTGGCAGGGAGCGACGAGCAGTACTTC
TRBJ1-6 - - TRBV4-3 CASSQASSYNSPLHF TGCGCCAGCAGCCAAGCAAGCTCCTATAATTCACCCCTCCACTTT
TRBJ1-1 - TRBD1 TRBV5-4 CASSIPGQGLNTEAFF TGTGCCAGCAGCATACCGGGACAGGGGCTGAACACTGAAGCTTTCTTT
TRBJ2-2 - - TRBV18 CASSPWGSTGELFF TGTGCCAGCTCACCATGGGGCTCCACCGGGGAGCTGTTTTTT
TRBJ1-6 - TRBD1 TRBV19 CASSLTGVYNSPLHF TGTGCCAGTAGTTTGACAGGGGTCTATAATTCACCCCTCCACTTT
TRBJ2-1 - - TRBV5-4 CASSLARGSYNEQFF TGTGCCAGCAGCTTGGCAAGAGGTTCCTACAATGAGCAGTTCTTC
TRBJ2-3 once TRBD2 TRBV18 CASSRLANTDTQYF TGTGCCAGCTCTCGACTAGCGAACACAGATACGCAGTATTTT
TRBJ2-3 - TRBD2 TRBV11-2 CASSGAGGADTQYF TGTGCCAGCAGCGGGGCCGGGGGGGCCGATACGCAGTATTTT
TRBJ2-7 once TRBD1 TRBV7-7 CASSQVPRGPYEQYF TGCGCCAGCAGCCAAGTACCCAGGGGGCCCTACGAGCAGTACTTC